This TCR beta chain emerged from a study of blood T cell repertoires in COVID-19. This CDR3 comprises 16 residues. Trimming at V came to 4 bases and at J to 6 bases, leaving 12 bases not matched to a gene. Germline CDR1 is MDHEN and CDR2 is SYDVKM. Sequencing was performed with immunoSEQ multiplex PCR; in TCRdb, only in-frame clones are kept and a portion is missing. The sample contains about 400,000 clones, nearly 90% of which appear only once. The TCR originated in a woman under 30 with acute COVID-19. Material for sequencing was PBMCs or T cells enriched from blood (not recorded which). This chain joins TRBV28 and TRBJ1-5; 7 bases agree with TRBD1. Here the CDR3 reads CASSSQGDEVFQPQHF. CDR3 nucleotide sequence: TGTGCCAGCAGTTCGCAGGGGGATGAGGTGTTTCAGCCCCAGCATTTT.